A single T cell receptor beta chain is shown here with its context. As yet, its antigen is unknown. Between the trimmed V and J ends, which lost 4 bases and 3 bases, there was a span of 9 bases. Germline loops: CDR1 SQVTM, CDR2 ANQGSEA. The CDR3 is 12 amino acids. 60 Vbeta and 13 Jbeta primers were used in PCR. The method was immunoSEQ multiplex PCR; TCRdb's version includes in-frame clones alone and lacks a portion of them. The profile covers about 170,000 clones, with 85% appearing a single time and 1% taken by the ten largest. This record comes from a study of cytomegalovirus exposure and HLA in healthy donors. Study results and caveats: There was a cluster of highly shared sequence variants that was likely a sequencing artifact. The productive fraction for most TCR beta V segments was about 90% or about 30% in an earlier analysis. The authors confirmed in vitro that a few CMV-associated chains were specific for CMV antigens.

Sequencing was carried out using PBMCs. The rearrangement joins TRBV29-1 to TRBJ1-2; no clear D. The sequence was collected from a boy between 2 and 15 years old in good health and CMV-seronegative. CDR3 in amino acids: CSVALRYYGYTF. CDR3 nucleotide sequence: TGCAGCGTTGCACTACGGTACTATGGCTACACCTTC.